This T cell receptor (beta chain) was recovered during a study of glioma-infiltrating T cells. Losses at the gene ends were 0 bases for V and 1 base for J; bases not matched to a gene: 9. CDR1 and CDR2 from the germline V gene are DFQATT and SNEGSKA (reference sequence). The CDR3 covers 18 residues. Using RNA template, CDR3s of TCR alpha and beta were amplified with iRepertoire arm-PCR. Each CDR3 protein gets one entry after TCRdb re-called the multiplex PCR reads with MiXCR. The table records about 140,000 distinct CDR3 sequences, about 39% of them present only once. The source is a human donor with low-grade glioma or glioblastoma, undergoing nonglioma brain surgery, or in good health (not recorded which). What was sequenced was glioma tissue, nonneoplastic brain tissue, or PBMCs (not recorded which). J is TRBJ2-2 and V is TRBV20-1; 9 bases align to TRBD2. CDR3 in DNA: TGCAGTGCTAGAGATTATGGTAGCGGGAGAAAGAACACCGGGGAGCTGTTTTTT. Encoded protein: CSARDYGSGRKNTGELFF.